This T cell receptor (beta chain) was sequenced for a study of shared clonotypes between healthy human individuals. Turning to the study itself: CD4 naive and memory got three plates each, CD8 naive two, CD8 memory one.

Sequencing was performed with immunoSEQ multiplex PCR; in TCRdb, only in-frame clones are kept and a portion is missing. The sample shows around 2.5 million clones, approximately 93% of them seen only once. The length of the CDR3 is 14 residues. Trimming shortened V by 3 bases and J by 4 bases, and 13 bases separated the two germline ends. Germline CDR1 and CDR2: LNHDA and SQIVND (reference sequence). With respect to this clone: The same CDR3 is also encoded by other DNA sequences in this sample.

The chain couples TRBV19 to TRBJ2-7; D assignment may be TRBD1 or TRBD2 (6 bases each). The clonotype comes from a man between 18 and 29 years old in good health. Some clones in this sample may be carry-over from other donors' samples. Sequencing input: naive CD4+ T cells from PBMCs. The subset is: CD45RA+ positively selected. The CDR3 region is CASSIGGGSYEQYF. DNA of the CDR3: TGTGCCAGTAGTATCGGAGGGGGTTCTTACGAGCAGTACTTC.